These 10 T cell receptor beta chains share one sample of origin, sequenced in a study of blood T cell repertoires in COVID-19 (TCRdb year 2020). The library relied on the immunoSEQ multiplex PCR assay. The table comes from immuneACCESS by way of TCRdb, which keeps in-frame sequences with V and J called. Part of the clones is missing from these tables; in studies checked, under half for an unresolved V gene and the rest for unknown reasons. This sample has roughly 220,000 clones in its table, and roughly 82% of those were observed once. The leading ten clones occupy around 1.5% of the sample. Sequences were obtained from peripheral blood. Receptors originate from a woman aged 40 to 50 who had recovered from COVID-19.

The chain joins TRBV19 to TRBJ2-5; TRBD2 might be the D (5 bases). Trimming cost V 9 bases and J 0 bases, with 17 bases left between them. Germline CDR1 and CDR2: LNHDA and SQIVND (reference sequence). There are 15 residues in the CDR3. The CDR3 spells CASSVVGGNQETQYF. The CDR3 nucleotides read TGTGCCAGCTCCGTCGTCGGAGGAAACCAAGAGACCCAGTACTTC.

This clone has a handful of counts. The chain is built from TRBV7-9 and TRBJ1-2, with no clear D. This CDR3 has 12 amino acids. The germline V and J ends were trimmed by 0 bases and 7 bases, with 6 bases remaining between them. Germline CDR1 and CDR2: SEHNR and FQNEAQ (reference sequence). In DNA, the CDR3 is TGTGCCAGCAGCTTAGCCGGTGGTGGCTACACCTTC. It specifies CASSLAGGGYTF.

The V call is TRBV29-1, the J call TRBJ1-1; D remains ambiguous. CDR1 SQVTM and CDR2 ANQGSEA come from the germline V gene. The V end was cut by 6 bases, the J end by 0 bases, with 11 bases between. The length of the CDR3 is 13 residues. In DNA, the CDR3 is TGCAGCGTCTCGTGGAGGATGAACACTGAAGCTTTCTTT. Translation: CSVSWRMNTEAFF.

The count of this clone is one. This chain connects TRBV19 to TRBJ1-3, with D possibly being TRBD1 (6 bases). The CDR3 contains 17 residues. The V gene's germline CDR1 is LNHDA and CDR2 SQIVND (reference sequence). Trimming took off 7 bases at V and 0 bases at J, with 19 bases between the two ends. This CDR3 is CASTKRSGGLSGNTIYF. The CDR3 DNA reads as TGTGCCAGTACAAAAAGGTCCGGGGGGCTCTCTGGAAACACCATATATTTT.

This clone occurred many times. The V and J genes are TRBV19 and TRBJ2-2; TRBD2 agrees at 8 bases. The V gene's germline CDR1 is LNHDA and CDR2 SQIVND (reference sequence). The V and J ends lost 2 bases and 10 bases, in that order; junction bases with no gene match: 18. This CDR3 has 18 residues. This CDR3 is CASSISWNNYGGGLELFF. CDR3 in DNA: TGTGCCAGTAGTATATCCTGGAACAATTACGGGGGGGGATTGGAGCTGTTTTTT.

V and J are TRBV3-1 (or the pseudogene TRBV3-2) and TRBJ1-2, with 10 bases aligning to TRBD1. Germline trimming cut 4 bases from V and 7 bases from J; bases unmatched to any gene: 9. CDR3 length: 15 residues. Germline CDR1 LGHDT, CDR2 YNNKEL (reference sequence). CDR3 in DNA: TGTGCCAGCAGCCGGGGGGCGGACAGGGGGTTTGGCTACACCTTC. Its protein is CASSRGADRGFGYTF.

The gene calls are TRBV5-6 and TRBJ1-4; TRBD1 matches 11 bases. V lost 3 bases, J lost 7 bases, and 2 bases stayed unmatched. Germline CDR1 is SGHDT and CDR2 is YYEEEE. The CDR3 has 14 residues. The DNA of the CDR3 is TGTGCCAGCAGCTGGGACAGGGGGGGTGAAAAACTGTTTTTT. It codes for CASSWDRGGEKLFF.

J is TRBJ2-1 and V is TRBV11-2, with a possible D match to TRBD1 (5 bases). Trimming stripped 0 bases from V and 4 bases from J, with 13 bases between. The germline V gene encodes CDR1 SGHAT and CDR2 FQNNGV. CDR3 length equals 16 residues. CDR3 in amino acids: CASSLEGSQGYNEQFF. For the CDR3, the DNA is TGTGCCAGCAGCTTAGAAGGTAGTCAGGGATACAATGAGCAGTTCTTC.

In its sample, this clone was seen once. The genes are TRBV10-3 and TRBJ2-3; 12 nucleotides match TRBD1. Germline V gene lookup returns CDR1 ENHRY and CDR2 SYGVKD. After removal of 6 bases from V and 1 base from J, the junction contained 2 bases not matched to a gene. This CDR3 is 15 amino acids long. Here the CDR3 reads CAIRGQGAGTDTQYF. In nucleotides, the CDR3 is TGTGCCATCAGGGGACAGGGGGCCGGCACAGATACGCAGTATTTT.

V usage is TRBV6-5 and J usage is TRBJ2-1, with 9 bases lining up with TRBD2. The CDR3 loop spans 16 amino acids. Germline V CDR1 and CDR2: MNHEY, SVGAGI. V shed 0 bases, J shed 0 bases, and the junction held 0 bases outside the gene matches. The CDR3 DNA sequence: TGTGCCAGCAGTTACTCTAGCGGGGGCTCCTACAATGAGCAGTTCTTC. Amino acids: CASSYSSGGSYNEQFF.